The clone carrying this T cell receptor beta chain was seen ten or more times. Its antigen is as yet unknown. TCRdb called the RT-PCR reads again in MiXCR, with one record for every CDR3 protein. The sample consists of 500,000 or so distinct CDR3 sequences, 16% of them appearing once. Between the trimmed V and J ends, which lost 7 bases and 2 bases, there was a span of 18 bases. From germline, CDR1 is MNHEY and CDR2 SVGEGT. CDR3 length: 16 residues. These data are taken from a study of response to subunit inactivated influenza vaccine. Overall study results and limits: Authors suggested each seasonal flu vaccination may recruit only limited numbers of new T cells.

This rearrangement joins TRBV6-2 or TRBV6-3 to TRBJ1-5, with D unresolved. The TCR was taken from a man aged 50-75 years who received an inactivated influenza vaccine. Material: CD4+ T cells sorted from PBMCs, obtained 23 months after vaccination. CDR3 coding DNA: TGTGCCAGCAAACAAGGAGAGGGCGTCGGCAATCAGCCCCAGCATTTT. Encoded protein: CASKQGEGVGNQPQHF.